What follows are 26 T cell receptor beta chains derived from one specimen sequenced in a study of T cell repertoires in cytomegalovirus infection. MiXCR, run by TCRdb on the reads, gives a single entry per CDR3 protein. Of 200,000 to 300,000 distinct CDR3 sequences listed, about 12% are singletons. The specimen sequenced was PBMCs. The receptors originated from a human donor in good health (CMV status not recorded). Some clones in this sample may be carry-over from other donors' samples.

In its sample, this clonotype was seen many times. The J gene is TRBJ2-5, the V gene TRBV28, with 7 bases that match TRBD1. V was clipped by 1 base and J by 3 bases; unmatched bases: 2. The germline gives CDR1 MDHEN, CDR2 SYDVKM. The CDR3 is 14 residues long. The CDR3 DNA reads as TGTGCCAGCAGTTTATCCCAGGGGGAAGAGACCCAGTACTTC. This encodes CASSLSQGEETQYF.

This chain joins TRBV30 and TRBJ1-2, with a possible D match to TRBD1 (5 bases). The CDR3 loop spans 12 amino acids. Between the trimmed V and J ends, which lost 8 bases and 1 base, there was a span of 11 bases. The germline gives CDR1 GTSNPN, CDR2 SVGIG (reference sequence). The CDR3 region has the DNA TGTGCCCTTTCACAGGTTAACTATGGCTACACCTTC. Amino acid sequence: CALSQVNYGYTF.

The DNA of the CDR3 is TGTGCCTGGAGTGCCCGGGGAGGGGCCCGTAGGACGGACGAGCAGTACTTC. Protein sequence: CAWSARGGARRTDEQYF. The rearrangement links TRBV30 to TRBJ2-7, with TRBD2 matching over 7 bases. The V gene end was trimmed by 1 base and the J gene end by 5 bases; junction bases not matched to a gene: 17. There are 17 residues in the CDR3. Germline V CDR1 and CDR2: GTSNPN, SVGIG (reference sequence).

J is TRBJ2-2 and V is TRBV24-1; TRBD2 is a possible D gene (6 bases). CDR3 length: 14 residues. V shed 0 bases and J shed 6 bases, with 7 bases lying between them. CDR1 is KGHDR, CDR2 SFDVKD, per germline. The CDR3 sequence: CATSDLPGAGELFF. Here the CDR3 DNA reads TGTGCCACCAGTGATTTGCCGGGGGCCGGGGAGCTGTTTTTT.

Many counts were recorded for this clonotype. The rearrangement joins TRBV7-2 to TRBJ2-2, with a possible D match to TRBD2 (6 bases). This CDR3 comprises 17 residues. Trimming removed 1 base from V and 4 bases from J, with 16 bases in between. Per germline, CDR1 SGHTA and CDR2 FQGNSA. As DNA, the CDR3 is TGTGCCAGCAGCTTAGGGAGGGCAGCCCTTCGCACCGGGGAGCTGTTTTTT. The encoded protein is CASSLGRAALRTGELFF.

The chain uses TRBV20-1 and TRBJ1-2, with 7 positions matching TRBD1. This CDR3 spans 13 amino acids. The V segment lost 0 bases and the J segment 8 bases; nucleotides outside the gene matches: 6. Germline V gives CDR1 DFQATT, CDR2 SNEGSKA (reference sequence). CDR3 region: CSARDVAGGGYTF. The CDR3 DNA reads as TGCAGTGCTAGAGATGTGGCAGGGGGGGGCTACACCTTC.

The chain has TRBV19 and TRBJ2-7; unclear D gene. Germline V CDR1 and CDR2: LNHDA, SQIVND (reference sequence). V gave up 0 bases and J gave up 3 bases, with 15 bases separating them. This CDR3 is 16 amino acids long. The DNA for the CDR3 is TGTGCCAGTAGTATAGAACCCTCCCTTCTAAACTACGAGCAGTACTTC. Translated: CASSIEPSLLNYEQYF.

This clonotype came up many times. This rearrangement joins TRBV19 to TRBJ2-7; 8 nucleotides agree with TRBD1. Germline assignment: CDR1 LNHDA and CDR2 SQIVND (reference sequence). V was pared by 2 bases and J by 3 bases, with 3 bases of the junction left unmatched. This CDR3 region has 14 residues. The CDR3 sequence: CASSIRDRFYEQYF. The CDR3 DNA sequence: TGTGCCAGTAGTATAAGGGACAGGTTCTACGAGCAGTACTTC.

This clonotype was observed a handful of times. The rearrangement links TRBV19 to TRBJ1-5; D gene unclear. The CDR3 has 15 residues. V was clipped by 5 bases and J by 0 bases, with 11 bases between them. CDR1 and CDR2 (germline): LNHDA, SQIVND (reference sequence). Here the CDR3 reads CASSERDNSNQPQHF. DNA of the CDR3: TGTGCCAGTAGTGAGAGGGATAATAGCAATCAGCCCCAGCATTTT. The full variable domain, rest sourced from reference TRBV19 and TRBJ1-5, is DGGITQSPKYLFRKEGQNVTLSCEQNLNHDAMYWYRQDPGQGLRLIYYSQIVNDFQKGDIAEGYSVSREKKESFPLTVTSAQKNPTAFYLCASSERDNSNQPQHFGDGTRLSIL.

This clonotype appeared many times. The chain employs TRBV7-2 and TRBJ2-7; no firm D call. V lost 5 bases and J 3 bases, leaving 5 bases between the germline ends. CDR3 length equals 11 residues. Germline V gene data show CDR1 as SGHTA and CDR2 as FQGNSA. CDR3 bases: TGTGCCAGCAGCCGTGACTACGAGCAGTACTTC. This gives the protein CASSRDYEQYF.

The rearrangement uses TRBV7-9 and TRBJ2-3; D gene unclear. The CDR3 spans 16 residues. Germline V gene data show CDR1 as SEHNR and CDR2 as FQNEAQ (reference sequence). Between the trimmed V and J ends, which lost 0 bases and 1 base, there was a span of 11 bases. DNA for the CDR3: TGTGCCAGCAGCTTAGCCAGCTCCAGCCGCACAGATACGCAGTATTTT. Its translation: CASSLASSSRTDTQYF.

The chain employs TRBV28 and TRBJ1-2; 9 nucleotides agree with TRBD1. CDR3 length: 14 amino acids. CDR1 is MDHEN, CDR2 SYDVKM, per germline. J was trimmed by 4 bases and V by 9 bases; bases with no gene match: 9. The CDR3 loop is CASIPPGQGYGYTF. DNA of the CDR3: TGTGCCAGTATCCCTCCGGGACAGGGCTATGGCTACACCTTC.

In its sample, this clonotype was seen many times. The rearrangement links TRBV11-1 to TRBJ2-5, with a weak D call TRBD1 (6 bases). V was cut by 3 bases and J by 0 bases, with 8 bases left in between. CDR3 length: 14 amino acids. Germline lookup yields CDR1 SGHAT and CDR2 FQDESV (reference sequence). CDR3 DNA: TGTGCCAGCAGCTTGGGGGCGTACCAAGAGACCCAGTACTTC. This encodes CASSLGAYQETQYF.

This clonotype showed up many times. The chain uses TRBV7-8 and TRBJ2-1; 7 nucleotides agree with TRBD1. The germline V gene has CDR1 SGHVS and CDR2 FQNEAQ. The V segment lost 4 bases and the J segment 1 base; nucleotides outside the gene matches: 4. CDR3 length: 15 amino acids. CDR3 amino acids: CASSSTGESYNEQFF. DNA of the CDR3: TGTGCCAGCAGCTCAACAGGGGAGTCCTACAATGAGCAGTTCTTC.

This clonotype was seen many times. The V gene is TRBV6-5, the J gene TRBJ1-1; weak D call: TRBD1 (6 bases). The V end lost 0 bases, the J end lost 3 bases, and 11 bases lay between the germline ends. Germline V gives CDR1 MNHEY, CDR2 SVGAGI. The CDR3 covers 15 residues. CDR3 protein: CASSYSWGADTEAFF. The CDR3 bases are TGTGCCAGCAGTTACTCGTGGGGGGCTGACACTGAAGCTTTCTTT.

The sample holds many counts of this clonotype. The chain uses TRBV7-2 and TRBJ1-1; D not resolved. Trimming shortened V by 5 bases and J by 0 bases, and 10 bases separated the two germline ends. The CDR3 is 14 residues long. Germline CDR1 reads SGHTA; CDR2 reads FQGNSA. The CDR3 DNA is TGTGCCAGCAGCCCCCGTAACCTGAACACTGAAGCTTTCTTT. It translates to CASSPRNLNTEAFF.

Many counts were recorded for this clonotype. The chain recombines TRBV29-1 with TRBJ2-3; D may be TRBD1 or TRBD2 (5 bases each). The CDR3 spans 12 residues. In germline, CDR1 is SQVTM, CDR2 ANQGSEA. With 0 bases removed from V and 4 bases from J, the gap between germline ends came to 5 bases. The DNA of the CDR3 is TGCAGCGTTGAAGAGGGGGCAGATACGCAGTATTTT. Protein sequence: CSVEEGADTQYF.

A few counts support this clonotype. This rearrangement joins TRBV5-1 to TRBJ1-1, with D tentatively TRBD1 (6 bases). V was clipped by 6 bases and J by 1 base, with 16 bases between them. Germline assignment: CDR1 SGHRS and CDR2 YFSETQ. This CDR3 region has 15 residues. CDR3 DNA sequence: TGCGCCAGCACATCGGACAGCCTAGGGAACACTGAAGCTTTCTTT. Encoded protein: CASTSDSLGNTEAFF.

V and J are TRBV20-1 and TRBJ1-4, with D possibly being TRBD1 (6 bases). The germline V and J ends were trimmed by 5 bases and 2 bases, with 15 bases remaining between them. The CDR3 has 15 residues. Looked up from germline, CDR1 is DFQATT and CDR2 is SNEGSKA (reference sequence). CDR3 in amino acids: CSASSRGATNEKLFF. The CDR3 DNA reads as TGCAGTGCTTCTTCGAGGGGGGCCACTAATGAAAAACTGTTTTTT.

This clonotype has ten or more counts. The V call is TRBV4-3, the J call TRBJ2-1; 13 nucleotides line up with TRBD2. The CDR3 runs to 18 residues. J was trimmed by 3 bases and V by 0 bases; bases with no gene match: 5. Germline V lookup: CDR1 LGHNA, CDR2 YSLEER. The CDR3 region has the DNA TGCGCCAGCAGCCAAGATCTATGGACTAGCGGGAGCTACAATGAGCAGTTCTTC. This codes for CASSQDLWTSGSYNEQFF.

This clonotype has only a few counts. This chain links TRBV2 with TRBJ1-1; TRBD1 agrees at 10 bases. This CDR3 contains 13 residues. Germline V gene sequence: CDR1 SNHLY, CDR2 FYNNEI. The V and J ends lost 4 bases and 10 bases, in that order; junction bases with no gene match: 6. Here the CDR3 reads CASSGQGAARAFF. The DNA for the CDR3 is TGTGCCAGCAGTGGACAGGGGGCAGCGAGAGCTTTCTTT.

The chain couples TRBV28 to TRBJ1-4, with TRBD1 matching 10 bases. The V gene's germline CDR1 is MDHEN and CDR2 SYDVKM. The CDR3 has 15 residues. V shed 5 bases and J 10 bases; nucleotides not matched to a gene: 10. The DNA of the CDR3 is TGTGCCAGCAGTCTATACGGGACAGGGGACCGAAAACTGTTTTTT. Translated, it gives CASSLYGTGDRKLFF.

In its sample, this clonotype was seen many times. The rearrangement links TRBV28 to TRBJ1-5, with D hard to call. The CDR3 extends over 12 amino acids. Germline V gene data show CDR1 as MDHEN and CDR2 as SYDVKM. Trimming took 1 base from V and 7 from J, leaving 5 bases between them. CDR3 nucleotides: TGTGCCAGCAGTTTATCCCAGCAGCCCCAGCATTTT. Protein sequence: CASSLSQQPQHF.

This clonotype was seen ten or more times. The chain uses TRBV28 and TRBJ2-2; D remains unclear. V was trimmed by 3 bases and J by 6 bases, leaving 2 bases between them. CDR3 length: 11 amino acids. Per germline, CDR1 MDHEN and CDR2 SYDVKM. CDR3 residues: CASSFSGELFF. CDR3 nucleotides: TGTGCCAGCAGTTTTTCCGGGGAGCTGTTTTTT.

In this sample, this clonotype turned up many times. V is TRBV6-1 and J is TRBJ2-7; a weak D match, TRBD1 (6 bases). The CDR3 covers 15 residues. Between the trimmed V and J ends, which lost 5 bases and 3 bases, there was a span of 17 bases. Germline V gene lookup returns CDR1 MNHNS and CDR2 SASEGT. CDR3 sequence (DNA): TGTGCCAGCAGTCCCCGGCGGACAGTCTTCTACGAGCAGTACTTC. It specifies CASSPRRTVFYEQYF.

There are many counts of this clonotype. The rearrangement links TRBV28 to TRBJ2-2, with D hard to call. Germline V gene data show CDR1 as MDHEN and CDR2 as SYDVKM. The CDR3 has 13 residues. V lost 3 bases to trimming and J lost 1 base, with 3 bases between them. Here the CDR3 reads CASSFRNTGELFF. CDR3 coding DNA: TGTGCCAGCAGTTTCCGGAACACCGGGGAGCTGTTTTTT.